The next 2 T cell receptor beta chains were all read from a single sample in a study of T cell clusters in autoimmune cytopenias. Roughly 40,000 genome equivalents of blood DNA were amplified for TRB. Multiplex touch-down PCR amplified TRB using TRB-A and TRB-B pools in one tube. TCRdb reprocessed the multiplex PCR reads; each CDR3 protein has one entry and no DNA is given. The sample data list several thousand distinct CDR3 sequences. The sequencing input was peripheral blood. The receptors originated from a human donor with an autoimmune cytopenia or autoimmune hepatitis (not recorded which).

This clonotype shows up as medium-sized by frequency. The chain recombines TRBV6-1 with TRBJ1-2. The germline gives CDR1 MNHNS, CDR2 SASEGT. There are 17 residues in the CDR3. The CDR3 region is CASSEIWRRTANYGYTF.

Measured by frequency, this clonotype is medium-sized. V is TRBV6-6 and J is TRBJ2-7. CDR3 length: 14 amino acids. Germline V gene data show CDR1 as MNHNY and CDR2 as SVGAGI (reference sequence). The CDR3 is CASSYNPISHEQYF.